A single sample is the source of the 26 T cell receptor beta chains below, sequenced in a study of CD8 T cells in ankylosing spondylitis. Study-wide findings and caveats: Seven to nine highly homologous variants made up a TCR beta motif, and this motif appeared characteristic of ankylosing spondylitis blood.

TCRdb re-analysed the 5' RACE reads in MiXCR, keeping a single row per CDR3 protein. The sample lists about 330,000 distinct CDR3 sequences, 8% seen once, with roughly 15% in the top ten. Their specific antigens are unknown. The sequenced material came from blood, either unsorted or a sorted T cell fraction (not recorded which). The receptors shown here come from a male donor with ankylosing spondylitis.

V usage is TRBV5-1 and J usage is TRBJ2-3, with 8 nucleotides matching TRBD1. Per germline, CDR1 SGHRS and CDR2 YFSETQ. The trim removed 2 bases at V and 3 bases at J, leaving 5 bases unmatched. The CDR3 is 15 residues long. The CDR3 region has the DNA TGCGCCAGCAGCTTCCGACAGGGGACTACAGATACGCAGTATTTT. Protein product: CASSFRQGTTDTQYF.

J is TRBJ2-7 and V is TRBV12-3 or TRBV12-4, with D perhaps TRBD1 (6 bases). The ends were cut back, 5 bases at V and 11 bases at J, with 25 bases in the middle. CDR3 length: 15 residues. The CDR3 region has the DNA TGTGCCAGCAGTCAACACAGGGCTGGAGGTACGAGCGAGTACTTC. Translated: CASSQHRAGGTSEYF.

The chain employs TRBV5-1 and TRBJ2-1; D is undetermined. Trimming shortened V by 2 bases and J by 8 bases, and 17 bases separated the two germline ends. The CDR3 loop spans 15 amino acids. The germline V gene encodes CDR1 SGHRS and CDR2 YFSETQ. The CDR3: CASSFSGWGTHEQFF. The CDR3 region has the DNA TGCGCCAGCAGCTTCAGTGGTTGGGGTACTCATGAGCAGTTCTTC.

This clonotype was picked up many times. Here the CDR3 reads CASSPKGGNTEAFF. The CDR3 DNA follows: TGTGCCAGCAGCCCGAAGGGAGGGAACACTGAAGCTTTCTTT. The chain uses TRBV3-1 and TRBJ1-1; D is unresolved. CDR1 is LGHDT, CDR2 YNNKEL, per germline (reference sequence). V gave up 4 bases and J gave up 1 base, with 10 bases separating them. This CDR3 is built from 14 residues.

The chain uses TRBV24-1 and TRBJ2-7, with 8 bases fitting TRBD2. The germline CDR1 and CDR2 sequences are KGHDR and SFDVKD. CDR3 length: 16 amino acids. Trimming took 4 bases from V and 6 from J; bases not matched to a gene: 13. The CDR3 nucleotides are TGTGCCACCAGTGACACGAGCGGGGGCAGTAGGCTCGAGCAGTACTTC. It specifies CATSDTSGGSRLEQYF.

The rearrangement links TRBV5-1 to TRBJ2-3, with no clear D. Looked up from germline, CDR1 is SGHRS and CDR2 is YFSETQ. This CDR3 region has 15 residues. V lost 6 bases, J lost 1 base, and 15 bases lay in between. The CDR3 protein is CASIRAPLGTDTQYF. For the CDR3, the DNA is TGCGCCAGCATACGGGCCCCGCTCGGCACAGATACGCAGTATTTT. Full variable domain (remainder filled in from reference TRBV5-1 and TRBJ2-3): KAGVTQTPRYLIKTRGQQVTLSCSPISGHRSVSWYQQTPGQGLQFLFEYFSETQRNKGNFPGRFSGRQFSNSRSEMNVSTLELGDSALYLCASIRAPLGTDTQYFGPGTRLTVL.

The rearrangement links TRBV29-1 to TRBJ2-7; 7 bases line up with TRBD1. V lost 6 bases and J lost 3; bases outside the gene matches: 5. This CDR3 has 12 residues. Germline lookup yields CDR1 SQVTM and CDR2 ANQGSEA. CDR3 in DNA: TGCAGCGTCCCCGGGACAGACTACGAGCAGTACTTC. This gives the protein CSVPGTDYEQYF.

The V call is TRBV20-1, the J call TRBJ2-2; D is perhaps TRBD1 (5 bases). Trimming removed 3 bases at V and 0 bases at J, with 8 bases between. From germline, CDR1 is DFQATT and CDR2 SNEGSKA (reference sequence). There are 14 residues in the CDR3. The CDR3 region is CSARQGSNTGELFF. In DNA, the CDR3 is TGCAGTGCTAGGCAGGGCTCGAACACCGGGGAGCTGTTTTTT.

Ten or more counts support this clonotype. J is TRBJ2-1 and V is TRBV15; 8 nucleotides align to TRBD2. Per germline, CDR1 LNHNV and CDR2 YYDKDF (reference sequence). This CDR3 is built from 18 residues. V lost 5 bases, J lost 7 bases, and 19 bases stayed unmatched. CDR3 in amino acids: CATSEFREGLLILNEQFF. CDR3 bases: TGTGCCACCAGCGAGTTTCGGGAGGGACTCCTTATACTAAATGAGCAGTTCTTC.

This clonotype turned up a few times. The chain combines TRBV25-1 with TRBJ1-4; possibly TRBD1 for D (6 bases). Germline lookup yields CDR1 MGHDK and CDR2 SYGVNS. Trimming took 8 bases from V and 8 from J, leaving 18 bases between them. The CDR3 has 14 amino acids. The CDR3 DNA sequence: TGTGCCAGCCGGCGGACAGCGGGGGACGAAAAACTGTTTTTT. This codes for CASRRTAGDEKLFF.

The V call is TRBV7-9, the J call TRBJ1-2; D is perhaps TRBD1 (5 bases). Germline CDR1 reads SEHNR; CDR2 reads FQNEAQ (reference sequence). V was clipped by 5 bases and J by 6 bases, with 16 bases between them. The CDR3 contains 14 residues. CDR3 in amino acids: CASSPRRQGHGYTF. DNA for the CDR3: TGTGCCAGCAGCCCTCGGAGGCAGGGACATGGCTACACCTTC.

This clonotype was observed a handful of times. The chain joins TRBV7-9 to TRBJ2-1; D may be TRBD1 (6 bases). The CDR3 spans 14 residues. Deletions cut 7 bases from V and 8 bases from J, with 18 bases between. Germline CDR1 and CDR2: SEHNR and FQNEAQ (reference sequence). CDR3 DNA sequence: TGTGCCAGCACCGAGATACGGGACACGGATGAGCAGTTCTTC. Translation gives CASTEIRDTDEQFF.

The rearrangement links TRBV12-3 or TRBV12-4 to TRBJ2-2; 12 positions agree with TRBD1. Trimming cost V 2 bases and J 5 bases; bases outside gene matches: 9. The CDR3 sequence is 18 residues long. For the CDR3, the DNA is TGTGCCAGCAGTTTACGGTATCGGGACAGGGGGCGAACCGGGGAGCTGTTTTTT. This encodes CASSLRYRDRGRTGELFF.

This clonotype was seen more than once but under ten times. The chain is built from TRBV7-8 and TRBJ1-3; the match to TRBD1 covers 7 bases. The V and J ends lost 6 bases and 0 bases, in that order; junction bases with no gene match: 5. Germline V lookup: CDR1 SGHVS, CDR2 FQNEAQ. This CDR3 has 15 residues. The CDR3 coding sequence is TGTGCCAGCAGTCCCAGGACAGGCTCTGGAAACACCATATATTTT. As protein: CASSPRTGSGNTIYF.

The chain employs TRBV5-1 and TRBJ2-7, with D possibly TRBD1 on 6 matching bases. Germline CDR1 and CDR2: SGHRS and YFSETQ. The ends were cut back, 4 bases at V and 5 bases at J, with 19 bases in the middle. This CDR3 has 15 amino acids. CDR3 sequence reads: CASSTSQGIANEQYF. The CDR3 DNA sequence: TGCGCCAGCAGCACCTCACAGGGCATCGCGAACGAGCAGTACTTC.

In regard to this clonotype: A single base separates this from a much larger clone, so it may be a read error. J is TRBJ2-1 and V is TRBV27; D may be TRBD1 (5 bases). Germline V gene sequence: CDR1 MNHEY, CDR2 SMNVEV (reference sequence). This CDR3 has 15 residues. The CDR3 region is CASSPQGQSCNEQFF. The CDR3 DNA sequence: TGTGCCAGCAGTCCCCAGGGTCAGTCCTGCAATGAGCAGTTCTTC.

The chain has TRBV9 and TRBJ1-1; D call uncertain. The CDR3 extends over 15 amino acids. Per germline, CDR1 SGDLS and CDR2 YYNGEE. Between the trimmed V and J ends, which lost 1 base and 4 bases, there was a span of 14 bases. CDR3: CASSVLSGLGTEAFF. In nucleotides, the CDR3 is TGTGCCAGCAGCGTATTATCGGGGTTGGGCACTGAAGCTTTCTTT.

This clonotype was counted ten times or more. The chain employs TRBV5-1 and TRBJ2-1; 9 bases match TRBD2. The V gene's germline CDR1 is SGHRS and CDR2 YFSETQ. CDR3 length: 14 residues. V shed 0 bases, J shed 9 bases, and the junction held 4 bases outside the gene matches. The CDR3 loop is CASSLVSGSGEQFF. CDR3 bases: TGCGCCAGCAGCTTGGTTAGCGGGAGTGGTGAGCAGTTCTTC. Variable domain in full (rest from reference TRBV5-1 and TRBJ2-1): KAGVTQTPRYLIKTRGQQVTLSCSPISGHRSVSWYQQTPGQGLQFLFEYFSETQRNKGNFPGRFSGRQFSNSRSEMNVSTLELGDSALYLCASSLVSGSGEQFFGPGTRLTVL.

The genes are TRBV12-3 or TRBV12-4 and TRBJ1-2, with a weak D call TRBD1 (5 bases). The ends were cut back, 3 bases at V and 11 bases at J, with 13 bases in the middle. The CDR3 is made up of 12 amino acids. This CDR3 is CASSLGTVFYTF. In nucleotides, the CDR3 is TGTGCCAGCAGTTTGGGGACCGTGTTTTACACCTTC.

CDR3 bases: TGTGCCAGCAGTACCTCACGGGAGTGGGCAGATACGCAGTATTTT. Its protein is CASSTSREWADTQYF. V usage is TRBV27 and J usage is TRBJ2-3, with D maybe TRBD2 (6 bases). The V end lost 5 bases, the J end lost 4 bases, and 16 bases lay between the germline ends. The germline V gene encodes CDR1 MNHEY and CDR2 SMNVEV (reference sequence). The CDR3 is made up of 15 amino acids.

V is TRBV25-1 and J is TRBJ2-6; the D gene is possibly TRBD1 (5 bases). Trimming took off 8 bases at V and 0 bases at J, with 11 bases between the two ends. Germline values: CDR1 MGHDK, CDR2 SYGVNS. The CDR3 loop spans 15 amino acids. The CDR3 reads CASCPGYSGANVLTF. Written as DNA, the CDR3 is TGTGCCAGCTGTCCAGGGTACTCTGGGGCCAACGTCCTGACTTTC.

This clonotype was counted a few times. This sequence joins TRBV4-1 and TRBJ2-1, with TRBD2 matching 8 bases. The CDR3 extends over 16 amino acids. Per germline, CDR1 MGHRA and CDR2 YSYEKL. V lost 1 base and J lost 2; bases outside the gene matches: 4. DNA of the CDR3: TGCGCCAGCAGCCAAGTTGTAGCGGGACCCTACAATGAGCAGTTCTTC. Protein: CASSQVVAGPYNEQFF.

The V gene is TRBV29-1, the J gene TRBJ1-2; TRBD1 might be the D (5 bases). This CDR3 region has 12 residues. Germline-derived CDR1 and CDR2 are SQVTM and ANQGSEA. Trimming took 5 bases from V and 5 from J, leaving 12 bases between them. The CDR3 nucleotides are TGCAGCGTTTCGACAGCCGGGTATGGCTACACCTTC. It codes for CSVSTAGYGYTF.

V gene TRBV7-9 combines with J gene TRBJ2-7; 9 bases match TRBD1. The CDR3 runs 14 residues. Trimming at V came to 5 bases and at J to 5 bases, leaving 7 bases not matched to a gene. Per the germline V gene, CDR1 is SEHNR and CDR2 is FQNEAQ (reference sequence). CDR3 nucleotide sequence: TGTGCCAGCAGCCAGGGACAGGGTATCCACGAGCAGTACTTC. Its translation: CASSQGQGIHEQYF.

The chain couples TRBV4-2 to TRBJ2-3; TRBD1 agrees at 7 bases. V was pared by 3 bases and J by 2 bases, with 8 bases of the junction left unmatched. CDR1 is LGHNA and CDR2 is YNFKEQ in the germline V gene. CDR3 length equals 16 residues. The CDR3 sequence is CASSQWTGLITDTQYF. The CDR3 DNA sequence: TGTGCCAGCAGCCAGTGGACAGGCTTAATCACAGATACGCAGTATTTT.

This clonotype occurred a few times. The chain employs TRBV5-1 and TRBJ2-5; D uncertain. Trimming left V 4 bases short and J 0 bases short, with 10 bases between. The CDR3 covers 14 residues. Germline loops: CDR1 SGHRS, CDR2 YFSETQ. The CDR3 sequence is CASSPQGHQETQYF. In DNA, the CDR3 is TGCGCCAGCAGCCCACAAGGTCACCAAGAGACCCAGTACTTC. Filled out from reference TRBV5-1 and TRBJ2-5, the complete variable domain reads KAGVTQTPRYLIKTRGQQVTLSCSPISGHRSVSWYQQTPGQGLQFLFEYFSETQRNKGNFPGRFSGRQFSNSRSEMNVSTLELGDSALYLCASSPQGHQETQYFGPGTRLLVL.